The text below deals with one T cell receptor (beta chain). Its antigen is still unknown. This sample is drawn from a study of cytotoxic CD8 clonotypes in ibrutinib-treated CLL. In the study overall: Response samples were obtained once patients had received a median approximately 11 months of treatment, range 6 to 36. Study outcomes and limitations: Circulating CD8+ T-cell counts were tracked by baseline clonality, which exceeded that of age-matched healthy donors. Clonality showed a rise at ibrutinib response that reversed toward baseline at progression.

The germline CDR1 and CDR2 sequences are MNHNS and SASEGT. Trimming took 7 bases from V and 0 from J, leaving 13 bases between them. The length of the CDR3 is 15 residues. The assay was immunoSEQ multiplex PCR, and TCRdb's table has in-frame clones only and misses some. The data hold over 140,000 clones, with around 80% observed a single time. The origin of this receptor is a human donor with chronic lymphocytic leukemia. The sample was PBMCs, taken after 36 months of ibrutinib treatment. The chain joins TRBV6-1 to TRBJ1-3, with D uncertain. CDR3 coding DNA: TGTGCCAGCAAAGCTCTTTCAGTCTCTGGAAACACCATATATTTT. The encoded protein is CASKALSVSGNTIYF.